The 16 T cell receptor beta chains given below trace back to one sample, sequenced in a study of T cell responses to AZD1222 COVID-19 vaccine (dated by TCRdb to the early 2020s). Receptor libraries were prepared by the immunoSEQ multiplex PCR assay. TCRdb retrieved this table from immuneACCESS and kept in-frame rearrangements only. Not all clones are present; in checked studies, unresolved V genes account for under half, and no reason is known for the remainder. The sample table shows about 120,000 clones, and about 92% are seen once. The biggest ten clones account for about 14% of the sample. What this sample's time point label stands for: baseline before first vaccination. Sequencing was performed on peripheral blood, taken on day 0 of AZD1222 vaccination. The source of these receptors is an adult in good health.

This rearrangement joins TRBV11-2 to TRBJ2-1; 8 positions match TRBD2. V lost 5 bases to trimming and J lost 7 bases; unmatched junction nucleotides: 10. The length of the CDR3 is 15 residues. Germline CDR1 is SGHAT and CDR2 is FQNNGV. The CDR3 region is CASSGSGSVKNEQFF. CDR3 in DNA: TGTGCCAGCAGCGGCAGCGGGAGCGTAAAGAATGAGCAGTTCTTC.

This chain uses TRBV19 with TRBJ2-7; TRBD2 matches 10 bases. V lost 6 bases to trimming and J lost 2 bases; unmatched junction nucleotides: 4. In germline, CDR1 is LNHDA, CDR2 SQIVND (reference sequence). The CDR3 is 14 amino acids. CDR3 residues: CASSSAGGAYEQYF. The CDR3 DNA reads as TGTGCCAGTAGCTCAGCGGGGGGGGCCTACGAGCAGTACTTC.

The chain combines TRBV5-1 with TRBJ1-6; weak D call: TRBD1 (6 bases). V lost 0 bases and J lost 9, with 13 bases in between. The CDR3 is made up of 15 amino acids. Germline CDR1 SGHRS, CDR2 YFSETQ. CDR3 residues: CASSLVGGQGSPLHF. Written as DNA, the CDR3 is TGCGCCAGCAGCTTGGTGGGGGGGCAAGGTTCACCCCTCCACTTT.

The chain uses TRBV28 and TRBJ1-1, with D possibly TRBD1 on 5 matching bases. The CDR3 is 13 residues long. Germline CDR1 MDHEN, CDR2 SYDVKM. V lost 6 bases to trimming and J lost 7 bases, with 15 bases between them. The CDR3 region is CASSIVSGIEAFF. The CDR3 bases are TGTGCCAGCAGCATAGTTTCAGGGATTGAAGCTTTCTTT.

The rearrangement uses TRBV13 and TRBJ1-1, with 8 bases that match TRBD1. V lost 7 bases, J lost 3 bases, and 19 bases stayed unmatched. CDR3 size: 18 residues. Germline V gene sequence: CDR1 PRHDT, CDR2 FYEKMQ (reference sequence). The chain's CDR3 is CASTPEFGTGGWDTEAFF. The CDR3 DNA follows: TGTGCCAGCACCCCCGAGTTCGGGACAGGAGGATGGGACACTGAAGCTTTCTTT.

In regard to this clone: Compared with germline, one end of the junction differs, possibly owing to a read error. This rearrangement joins TRBV3-1 (or the pseudogene TRBV3-2) to TRBJ1-1, with D possibly being TRBD1 (6 bases). The CDR3 runs to 12 residues. CDR1 LGHDT and CDR2 YNNKEL come from the germline V gene (reference sequence). CDR3 protein: CAGSPINRECFF. CDR3 nucleotide sequence: TGTGCCGGCAGCCCAATTAACAGGGAATGTTTCTTT.

The chain has TRBV9 and TRBJ1-2; the D is unclear. Trimming took 4 bases from V and 4 from J, leaving 14 bases between them. The CDR3 contains 14 residues. From germline, CDR1 is SGDLS and CDR2 YYNGEE. DNA for the CDR3: TGTGCCAGCAGCCCAGCTGGGTATGCCTATGGCTACACCTTC. As protein: CASSPAGYAYGYTF. Combining the CDR3 with reference TRBV9 and TRBJ1-2 gives the whole variable domain DSGVTQTPKHLITATGQRVTLRCSPRSGDLSVYWYQQSLDQGLQFLIQYYNGEERAKGNILERFSAQQFPDLHSELNLSSLELGDSALYFCASSPAGYAYGYTFGSGTRLTVV.

The V gene is TRBV25-1, the J gene TRBJ1-2, with TRBD1 as a possible D gene (5 bases). V was shortened by 3 bases and J by 8 bases, with 10 bases between the two germline ends. The CDR3 covers 12 residues. Germline values: CDR1 MGHDK, CDR2 SYGVNS. The CDR3 nucleotides read TGTGCCAGCAGTGAGGGGGGAATGGGCTACACCTTC. It codes for CASSEGGMGYTF.

This rearrangement joins TRBV19 to TRBJ2-1; D gene ambiguous. The length of the CDR3 is 13 residues. CDR1 is LNHDA, CDR2 SQIVND, per germline (reference sequence). The germline V and J ends were trimmed by 5 bases and 6 bases, with 11 bases remaining between them. CDR3 residues: CASSPKTPNEQFF. The CDR3 DNA is TGTGCCAGTAGTCCTAAAACCCCCAATGAGCAGTTCTTC.

The chain combines TRBV30 with TRBJ1-2; possibly TRBD1 for D (5 bases). Deletions cut 5 bases from V and 11 bases from J, with 18 bases between. The CDR3 is 12 amino acids. Germline loops: CDR1 GTSNPN, CDR2 SVGIG (reference sequence). CDR3 sequence (DNA): TGTGCCTGGGACCTCGGGGCTCGGGCGTACACCTTC. As protein: CAWDLGARAYTF.

The rearrangement uses TRBV5-4 and TRBJ1-4; D is uncertain. Trimming removed 4 bases from V and 5 bases from J, with 12 bases in between. The CDR3 is 14 amino acids. Germline V gene data show CDR1 as SGHNT and CDR2 as YYREEE (reference sequence). DNA of the CDR3: TGTGCCAGCAGCCTCAGCGTGCGAAATGAAAAACTGTTTTTT. Encoded protein: CASSLSVRNEKLFF.

The chain recombines TRBV28 with TRBJ1-1; D is undetermined. The germline V and J ends were trimmed by 8 bases and 0 bases, with 13 bases remaining between them. Germline V gene data show CDR1 as MDHEN and CDR2 as SYDVKM. There are 14 residues in the CDR3. In DNA, the CDR3 is TGTGCCAGCTCTAACAGACGGCTGAACACTGAAGCTTTCTTT. Amino acids: CASSNRRLNTEAFF. Variable domain in full (rest from reference TRBV28 and TRBJ1-1): DVKVTQSSRYLVKRTGEKVFLECVQDMDHENMFWYRQDPGLGLRLIYFSYDVKMKEKGDIPEGYSVSREKKERFSLILESASTNQTSMYLCASSNRRLNTEAFFGQGTRLTVV.

This clone was counted only a few times. This chain joins TRBV6-5 and TRBJ2-7; perhaps TRBD1 as D (5 bases). The CDR3 runs to 13 residues. V gave up 5 bases and J gave up 1 base, with 9 bases separating them. Germline V CDR1 and CDR2: MNHEY, SVGAGI. The DNA for the CDR3 is TGTGCCAGCAGTCCTCCAGGGTCCTACGAGCAGTACTTC. It yields the protein CASSPPGSYEQYF.

The rearrangement joins TRBV2 to TRBJ2-7; 8 bases map to TRBD2. J lost 2 bases, V lost 4 bases, and 4 bases had no gene match. The CDR3 totals 14 residues. Germline lookup yields CDR1 SNHLY and CDR2 FYNNEI. Written as DNA, the CDR3 is TGTGCCAGCAGTGCTTCAGCGGGAGCCTACGAGCAGTACTTC. The encoded protein is CASSASAGAYEQYF.

In DNA, the CDR3 is TGTGCCAGCAGCTGGCCCGGGACAGGGGAACACGAGCAGTACTTC. This translates into CASSWPGTGEHEQYF. The chain has TRBV7-9 and TRBJ2-7, with 10 bases that match TRBD1. With 4 bases clipped from V and 5 bases from J, the junction kept 8 bases outside the gene matches. The V gene's germline CDR1 is SEHNR and CDR2 FQNEAQ (reference sequence). The CDR3 extends over 15 amino acids.

The chain is built from TRBV5-6 and TRBJ1-1; possibly TRBD1 for D (5 bases). V lost 0 bases to trimming and J lost 5 bases, with 17 bases between them. CDR3 length: 16 amino acids. Per the germline V gene, CDR1 is SGHDT and CDR2 is YYEEEE. The CDR3 coding sequence is TGTGCCAGCAGCTTGGCACTGAGGGGCTTAGAGACTGAAGCTTTCTTT. It is translated as CASSLALRGLETEAFF.